This T cell receptor (beta chain) was identified during a study of blood T cell repertoires in COVID-19. The CDR3 consists of 14 residues. V lost 2 bases, J lost 6 bases, and 13 bases lay in between. In germline, CDR1 is GTSNPN, CDR2 SVGIG (reference sequence). Produced via immunoSEQ multiplex PCR; TCRdb's table is partial and in-frame only. The sample has 160,000 or so clones, 75% to 90% seen once. This clone has just a few counts. This chain connects TRBV30 to TRBJ1-4, with D possibly being TRBD1 (5 bases). Sequenced material: PBMCs or T cells enriched from blood (not recorded which). This receptor was obtained from a woman aged 55-69 years who had recovered from COVID-19. The CDR3 reads CAWSLPGGDEKLFF. For the CDR3, the DNA is TGTGCCTGGAGTTTACCGGGGGGGGATGAAAAACTGTTTTTT.